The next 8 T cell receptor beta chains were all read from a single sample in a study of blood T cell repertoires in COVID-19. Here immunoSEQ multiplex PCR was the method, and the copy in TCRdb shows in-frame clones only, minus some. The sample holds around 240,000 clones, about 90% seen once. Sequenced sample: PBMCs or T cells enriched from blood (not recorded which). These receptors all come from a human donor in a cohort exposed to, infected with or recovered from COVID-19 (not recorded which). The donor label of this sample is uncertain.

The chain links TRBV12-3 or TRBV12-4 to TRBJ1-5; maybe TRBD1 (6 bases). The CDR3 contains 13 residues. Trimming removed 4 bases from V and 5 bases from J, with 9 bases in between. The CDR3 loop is CASSSDSHQPQHF. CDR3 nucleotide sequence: TGTGCCAGCAGTTCGGACAGCCATCAGCCCCAGCATTTT.

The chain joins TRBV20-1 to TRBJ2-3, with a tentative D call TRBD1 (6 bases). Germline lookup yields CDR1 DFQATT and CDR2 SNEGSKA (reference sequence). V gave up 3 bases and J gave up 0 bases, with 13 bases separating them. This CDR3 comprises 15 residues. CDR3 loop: CSASERTASTDTQYF. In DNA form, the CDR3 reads TGCAGTGCTAGTGAAAGGACAGCTAGCACAGATACGCAGTATTTT.

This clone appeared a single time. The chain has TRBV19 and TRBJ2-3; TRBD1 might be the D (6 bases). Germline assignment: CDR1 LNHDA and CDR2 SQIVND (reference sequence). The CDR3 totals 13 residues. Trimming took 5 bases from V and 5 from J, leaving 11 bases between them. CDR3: CASSLRQEDTQYF. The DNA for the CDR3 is TGTGCCAGTAGTCTGAGACAGGAAGATACGCAGTATTTT.

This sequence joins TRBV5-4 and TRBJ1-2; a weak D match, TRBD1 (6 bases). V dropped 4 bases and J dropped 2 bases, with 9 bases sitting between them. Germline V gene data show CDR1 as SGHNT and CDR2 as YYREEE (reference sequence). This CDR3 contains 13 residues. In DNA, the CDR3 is TGTGCCAGCAGCCGGACAGCCAACTATGGCTACACCTTC. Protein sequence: CASSRTANYGYTF.

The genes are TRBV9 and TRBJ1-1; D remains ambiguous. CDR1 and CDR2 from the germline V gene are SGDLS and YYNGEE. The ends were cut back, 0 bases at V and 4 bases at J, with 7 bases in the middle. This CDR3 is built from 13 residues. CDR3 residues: CASSVVSSTEAFF. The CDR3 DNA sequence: TGTGCCAGCAGCGTAGTGAGTAGCACTGAAGCTTTCTTT.

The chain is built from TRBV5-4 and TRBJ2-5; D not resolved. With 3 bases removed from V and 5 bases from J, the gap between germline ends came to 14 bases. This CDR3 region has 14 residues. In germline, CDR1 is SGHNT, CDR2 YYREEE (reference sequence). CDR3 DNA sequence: TGTGCCAGCAGCTCTCCGAGGAGCGACGAGACCCAGTACTTC. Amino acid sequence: CASSSPRSDETQYF.

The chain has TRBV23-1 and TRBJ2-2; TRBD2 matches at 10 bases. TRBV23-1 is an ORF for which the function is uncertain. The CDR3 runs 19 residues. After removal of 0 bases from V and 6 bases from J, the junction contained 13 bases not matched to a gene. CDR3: CASSQSGLAGDSISGELFF. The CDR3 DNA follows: TGCGCCAGCAGTCAATCGGGGCTAGCGGGGGACTCGATTTCCGGGGAGCTGTTTTTT.

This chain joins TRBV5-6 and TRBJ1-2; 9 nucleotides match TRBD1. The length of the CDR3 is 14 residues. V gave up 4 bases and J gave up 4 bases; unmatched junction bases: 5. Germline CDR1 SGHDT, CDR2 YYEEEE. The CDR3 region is CASSILTGGYGYTF. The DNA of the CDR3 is TGTGCCAGCAGCATACTGACAGGGGGCTATGGCTACACCTTC.